What follows are 29 T cell receptor beta chains derived from one specimen sequenced in a study of cytomegalovirus exposure and HLA in healthy donors. TCRdb keeps only in-frame clones here, not all; method: immunoSEQ multiplex PCR. The data contain 65,000 to 90,000 clones, about 90% of them singletons. Sequenced input: PBMCs. The receptors shown here come from a woman between 18 and 29 years old in good health and CMV-seropositive.

As DNA, the CDR3 is TGCGCCAGCAGCTTCGACAGTGGAGAGACCCAGTACTTC. Residues: CASSFDSGETQYF. The chain couples TRBV4-1 to TRBJ2-5, with a tentative D call TRBD1 (5 bases). The CDR3 has 13 amino acids. Germline CDR1 and CDR2: MGHRA and YSYEKL. V lost 5 bases and J 4 bases, leaving 11 bases between the germline ends.

V gene TRBV28 combines with J gene TRBJ2-7; 8 bases agree with TRBD2. V lost 5 bases and J lost 3; bases outside the gene matches: 12. Germline values: CDR1 MDHEN, CDR2 SYDVKM. This CDR3 spans 16 amino acids. The CDR3 loop reads CASSGGDSGKHYEQYF. The CDR3 region has the DNA TGTGCCAGCAGTGGGGGGGATAGCGGGAAGCACTACGAGCAGTACTTC.

This rearrangement joins TRBV5-5 to TRBJ1-1; D is ambiguous. Trimming left V 4 bases short and J 2 bases short, with 9 bases between. Germline CDR1 reads SGHKS; CDR2 reads YYEKEE (reference sequence). The CDR3 has 13 residues. The CDR3 spells CASSQQTNTEAFF. CDR3 nucleotides: TGTGCCAGCAGCCAACAGACAAACACTGAAGCTTTCTTT. The full variable domain, in which reference TRBV5-5 and TRBJ1-1 provide the parts outside the CDR3, is DAGVTQSPTHLIKTRGQQVTLRCSPISGHKSVSWYQQVLGQGPQFIFQYYEKEERGRGNFPDRFSARQFPNYSSELNVNALLLGDSALYLCASSQQTNTEAFFGQGTRLTVV.

The J gene is TRBJ2-7, the V gene TRBV2; 11 bases are shared with TRBD2. The CDR3 runs to 14 residues. From germline, CDR1 is SNHLY and CDR2 FYNNEI. V was pared by 4 bases and J by 5 bases, with 4 bases of the junction left unmatched. CDR3 in DNA: TGTGCCAGCAGTGTACTAGCGGGAGTGGACGAGCAGTACTTC. It encodes CASSVLAGVDEQYF.

This clone showed up just once. The chain is built from TRBV6-5 and TRBJ1-1; 8 bases are a match to TRBD1. Germline V gene data show CDR1 as MNHEY and CDR2 as SVGAGI. With V trimmed by 1 base and J by 4 bases, 2 bases remained unmatched. This CDR3 has 14 residues. The CDR3 is CASSYLDRGTEAFF. The DNA for the CDR3 is TGTGCCAGCAGTTACTTAGACAGGGGCACTGAAGCTTTCTTT.

The V call is TRBV21-1, the J call TRBJ2-5; the table's D call of TRBD2 was not tested on the DNA. TRBV21-1 is classified as a pseudogene. The CDR3 sequence is 13 residues long. The CDR3 loop reads CATPGGGRETQYF. The CDR3 coding sequence is TGTGCCACCCCCGGGGGGGGGCGGGAGACCCAGTACTTC.

This clone was seen just once. The V gene is TRBV15, the J gene TRBJ2-7, with 9 nucleotides matching TRBD2. This CDR3 spans 15 amino acids. Per the germline V gene, CDR1 is LNHNV and CDR2 is YYDKDF (reference sequence). The V gene end was trimmed by 1 base and the J gene end by 6 bases; junction bases not matched to a gene: 7. In DNA, the CDR3 is TGTGCCACCAGCAGAGGGGGGGCTAGCGGGGCCGAGCAGTACTTC. As protein: CATSRGGASGAEQYF.

The V gene is TRBV6-1, the J gene TRBJ1-4; 7 nucleotides align to TRBD1. After removal of 7 bases from V and 7 bases from J, the junction contained 6 bases not matched to a gene. Germline V gene data show CDR1 as MNHNS and CDR2 as SASEGT. The CDR3 has 13 amino acids. The CDR3 DNA reads TGTGCCAGCAAAGACAGGGTACTTGAAAAACTGTTTTTT. Translating it yields CASKDRVLEKLFF.

The genes are TRBV7-2 and TRBJ2-3, with 10 bases aligning to TRBD1. V lost 5 bases, J lost 4 bases, and 3 bases stayed unmatched. Germline V gene sequence: CDR1 SGHTA, CDR2 FQGNSA. The CDR3 consists of 14 residues. CDR3 coding DNA: TGTGCCAGCAGCCGGGACAGGGGTTCAGATACGCAGTATTTT. Protein: CASSRDRGSDTQYF.

The rearrangement links TRBV7-2 to TRBJ2-3, with 10 bases identical to TRBD2. Germline loops: CDR1 SGHTA, CDR2 FQGNSA. Losses at the gene ends were 0 bases for V and 6 bases for J; bases not matched to a gene: 6. CDR3 size: 16 residues. In nucleotides, the CDR3 is TGTGCCAGCAGCTTAGCGGGACTAGCGTCTTTCGATACGCAGTATTTT. This gives the protein CASSLAGLASFDTQYF.

The V call is TRBV6-4, the J call TRBJ2-6; D gene unclear. This CDR3 region has 14 residues. Deletions cut 4 bases from V and 0 bases from J, with 4 bases between. The germline gives CDR1 MRHNA, CDR2 SNTAGT. The DNA of the CDR3 is TGTGCCAGCAGTGGAGACTCTGGGGCCAACGTCCTGACTTTC. Translation: CASSGDSGANVLTF.

The chain is built from TRBV27 and TRBJ2-1, with 9 bases matching TRBD2. The germline CDR1 and CDR2 sequences are MNHEY and SMNVEV (reference sequence). The CDR3 spans 19 residues. With 1 base clipped from V and 5 bases from J, the junction kept 15 bases outside the gene matches. CDR3 sequence (DNA): TGTGCCAGCAGTTTATTACCAGGGCGACTAGCGGTACAAAACAATGAGCAGTTCTTC. Translation gives CASSLLPGRLAVQNNEQFF.

J is TRBJ1-2 and V is TRBV6-5; D unclear. Germline CDR1 is MNHEY and CDR2 is SVGAGI. The ends were cut back, 4 bases at V and 1 base at J, with 13 bases in the middle. There are 15 residues in the CDR3. In nucleotides, the CDR3 is TGTGCCAGCAGTTCTGACATGTCGCTTAACTATGGCTACACCTTC. This gives the protein CASSSDMSLNYGYTF.

The chain combines TRBV11-2 with TRBJ2-2; D call uncertain. The CDR3 covers 13 residues. V was clipped by 5 bases and J by 1 base, with 5 bases between them. Germline values: CDR1 SGHAT, CDR2 FQNNGV. The CDR3 here is CASSLLNTGELFF. Here the CDR3 DNA reads TGTGCCAGCAGCCTCCTGAACACCGGGGAGCTGTTTTTT.

Only a few counts were recorded for this clone. The rearrangement uses TRBV4-2 and TRBJ2-1; 12 bases are shared with TRBD2. Germline values: CDR1 LGHNA, CDR2 YNFKEQ. J gave up 8 bases and V 3 bases, and 5 bases lay outside the gene matches. This CDR3 spans 15 amino acids. The CDR3 DNA reads TGTGCCAGCAGCCATTCTAGCGGGGGGGCTGATGAGCAGTTCTTC. This gives the protein CASSHSSGGADEQFF.

The CDR3 DNA sequence: TGTGCCAGTAGTACAGTTGGTGGCCAAGAGACCCAGTACTTC. Its translation: CASSTVGGQETQYF. The rearrangement links TRBV19 to TRBJ2-5; no clear D gene. The CDR3 totals 14 residues. Per germline, CDR1 LNHDA and CDR2 SQIVND (reference sequence). V was shortened by 4 bases and J by 1 base, with 10 bases between the two germline ends.

This clone was observed a handful of times. The chain recombines TRBV7-2 with TRBJ1-2, with D perhaps matching TRBD1 (5 bases). CDR1 and CDR2 from the germline V gene are SGHTA and FQGNSA. V was trimmed by 1 base and J by 8 bases, leaving 11 bases between them. CDR3 length: 13 amino acids. The CDR3: CASSLGGDWGYTF. The CDR3 DNA is TGTGCCAGCAGCTTAGGGGGCGATTGGGGCTACACCTTC.

This sequence joins TRBV6-4 and TRBJ2-1; 8 positions match TRBD2. V lost 0 bases and J lost 8; bases outside the gene matches: 3. CDR1 and CDR2 from the germline V gene are MRHNA and SNTAGT. There are 14 residues in the CDR3. In DNA, the CDR3 is TGTGCCAGCAGTGACTCTAGCGGGGCTGATGAGCAGTTCTTC. Protein product: CASSDSSGADEQFF.

As to this clone: The same CDR3 also results from other DNA sequences found in this sample. The chain carries TRBV19 and TRBJ1-1, with D unresolved. The V and J ends lost 3 bases and 2 bases respectively, with 10 bases between them. Germline-derived CDR1 and CDR2 are LNHDA and SQIVND (reference sequence). The CDR3 sequence is 14 residues long. The CDR3 sequence is CASSIRGVNTEAFF. For the CDR3, the DNA is TGTGCCAGTAGTATTCGGGGAGTAAACACTGAAGCTTTCTTT.

CDR3 amino acids: CASSQDPGGGADTQYF. Here the CDR3 DNA reads TGTGCCAGCAGCCAAGATCCGGGAGGGGGGGCAGATACGCAGTATTTT. This chain joins TRBV4-2 and TRBJ2-3; TRBD2 matches 8 bases. Germline CDR1 and CDR2: LGHNA and YNFKEQ. V shed 0 bases and J 4 bases; nucleotides not matched to a gene: 6. CDR3 length equals 16 residues.

The V and J genes are TRBV4-2 and TRBJ2-7, with TRBD2 matching over 10 bases. Unmatched junction bases numbered 6, after V lost 0 bases and J lost 4 bases. Germline CDR1 reads LGHNA; CDR2 reads YNFKEQ. The CDR3 has 16 amino acids. The CDR3 coding sequence is TGTGCCAGCAGCCAAGAGAGTAGCGGGGGGTTATACGAGCAGTACTTC. Translation gives CASSQESSGGLYEQYF.

The V gene is TRBV28, the J gene TRBJ2-5, with 7 bases that match TRBD1. V gave up 5 bases and J gave up 3 bases; unmatched junction bases: 9. The germline V gene encodes CDR1 MDHEN and CDR2 SYDVKM. The CDR3 loop spans 15 amino acids. The CDR3 loop is CASSGADRKEETQYF. CDR3 in DNA: TGTGCCAGCAGTGGAGCGGACAGGAAGGAAGAGACCCAGTACTTC.

The rearrangement joins TRBV4-3 to TRBJ2-7; 12 bases align to TRBD1. Germline CDR1 reads LGHNA; CDR2 reads YSLEER. The CDR3 extends over 16 amino acids. After removal of 0 bases from V and 6 bases from J, the junction contained 6 bases not matched to a gene. The CDR3 DNA is TGCGCCAGCAGCCAAGATATGGGACAGGGGGCCGGCGAGCAGTACTTC. It is translated as CASSQDMGQGAGEQYF.

Remarks on this clone: The same CDR3 also results from other DNA sequences found in this sample. The chain uses TRBV30 and TRBJ1-2; D might be TRBD1 (5 bases). The CDR3 consists of 12 residues. V was trimmed by 3 bases and J by 14 bases, leaving 19 bases between them. CDR1 is GTSNPN, CDR2 SVGIG, per germline (reference sequence). The CDR3 region is CAWRGLGGESTF. The CDR3 DNA is TGTGCCTGGAGGGGACTCGGGGGGGAAAGTACCTTC.

The J gene is TRBJ1-3, the V gene TRBV9; D remains unclear. Germline V gene sequence: CDR1 SGDLS, CDR2 YYNGEE. The ends were cut back, 0 bases at V and 0 bases at J, with 10 bases in the middle. The CDR3 is 16 residues long. The CDR3 spells CASSVVPLISGNTIYF. The CDR3 nucleotides read TGTGCCAGCAGCGTAGTCCCCCTAATCTCTGGAAACACCATATATTTT.

The chain carries TRBV4-1 and TRBJ1-4; D is perhaps TRBD1 (6 bases). Germline values: CDR1 MGHRA, CDR2 YSYEKL. V lost 6 bases and J 8 bases, leaving 19 bases between the germline ends. The CDR3 sequence is 15 residues long. CDR3 DNA sequence: TGCGCCAGCAGGGCAACAGGGATGGGTCGGGAAAAACTGTTTTTT. Protein: CASRATGMGREKLFF.

V and J are TRBV4-1 and TRBJ2-3; D ambiguous. Trimming removed 1 base from V and 4 bases from J, with 9 bases in between. This CDR3 is 14 amino acids long. Germline V gene lookup returns CDR1 MGHRA and CDR2 YSYEKL. The CDR3 region is CASSQGPVADTQYF. The CDR3 DNA reads as TGCGCCAGCAGCCAAGGGCCCGTGGCAGATACGCAGTATTTT.

This clone has just one count. The chain joins TRBV4-2 to TRBJ1-4; TRBD1 matches at 9 bases. The length of the CDR3 is 14 residues. The J segment lost 6 bases and the V segment lost 4 bases, leaving 3 bases of the junction unmatched. Germline CDR1 LGHNA, CDR2 YNFKEQ. The CDR3 coding sequence is TGTGCCAGCAGCCCGGGGACAGGGTATGAAAAACTGTTTTTT. It yields the protein CASSPGTGYEKLFF.

In DNA, the CDR3 is TGTGCCAGCAGCGTAGAGGGGGGGGCCACAGATACGCAGTATTTT. This translates into CASSVEGGATDTQYF. The chain combines TRBV9 with TRBJ2-3; D is perhaps TRBD2 (7 bases). Germline V gene sequence: CDR1 SGDLS, CDR2 YYNGEE. V lost 0 bases and J 2 bases, leaving 10 bases between the germline ends. CDR3 length: 15 amino acids.